The clone carrying this T cell receptor (beta chain) came up a few times. Its antigen is currently unknown. These data belong to a study of T cells in Graves' hyperthyroidism and ophthalmopathy. Findings and caveats of the study: Blood also contained most expanded thyroid clonotypes above 0.001. Onset of ophthalmopathy came a median 6.5 months after the model predicted it.

Trimming stripped 6 bases from V and 8 bases from J, with 17 bases between. This CDR3 has 14 residues. CDR1 is SGHVS and CDR2 is FQNEAQ in the germline V gene. Amplification targeted TCR beta CDR3 regions from RNA transcripts. Researchers ran a first-round RT-PCR on the TCR CDR3 using the HTBI primer set. TCRdb reprocessed the multiplex PCR reads with MiXCR, giving one entry per CDR3 protein. Among hundreds of thousands of distinct CDR3 sequences listed, around 13% were seen once. Graves' hyperthyroidism without ophthalmopathy progression within 18 months was termed stable. The receptor was derived from a woman in her 30s with Graves' hyperthyroidism. Sample: blood. V and J are TRBV7-8 and TRBJ1-3; D not certain. Here the CDR3 reads CASRATASGYTIYF. The CDR3 coding sequence is TGTGCCAGCAGGGCCACGGCGTCGGGGTACACCATATATTTT.